This TCR beta chain appears in the sequencing data of a study of blood T cell repertoires in COVID-19. Study-wide context: Samples representing acute and convalescent COVID-19 were sourced from the United States, Italy and Spain.

As originally analysed: Estimation of nucleated cell counts relied on the amplification of reference gene primers. Assay: immunoSEQ multiplex PCR; the TCRdb copy retains only in-frame clones and omits some. The V and J calls and clone size come from that table; D and trimming were worked out from the DNA. Of under 30,000 clones listed, 84% are singletons. Sequenced material: peripheral blood. The clonotype was recovered from a man older than 75 with active COVID-19.

The CDR3, as DNA: TGTGCCAGCTCACCAAAACAGGGGAACACCGGGGAGCTGTTTTTT. It yields the protein CASSPKQGNTGELFF. This chain links TRBV18 with TRBJ2-2; perhaps TRBD1 as D (6 bases). Trimming removed 2 bases at V and 1 base at J, with 8 bases between. The CDR3 totals 15 residues. Germline CDR1 and CDR2: KGHSH and LQKENI.